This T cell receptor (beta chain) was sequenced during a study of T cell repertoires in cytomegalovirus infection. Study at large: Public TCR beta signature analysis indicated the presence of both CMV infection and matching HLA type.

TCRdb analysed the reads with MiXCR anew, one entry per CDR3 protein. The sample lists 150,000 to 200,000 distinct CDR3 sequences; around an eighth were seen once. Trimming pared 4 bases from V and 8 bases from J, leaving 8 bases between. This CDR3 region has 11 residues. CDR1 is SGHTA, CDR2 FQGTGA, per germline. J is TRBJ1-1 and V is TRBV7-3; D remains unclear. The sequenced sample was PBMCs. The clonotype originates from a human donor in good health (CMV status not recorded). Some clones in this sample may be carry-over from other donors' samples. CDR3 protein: CASSSFPEAFF. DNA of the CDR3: TGTGCCAGCAGCTCGTTTCCAGAAGCTTTCTTT. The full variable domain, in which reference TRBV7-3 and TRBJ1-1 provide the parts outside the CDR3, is GAGVSQTPSNKVTEKGKYVELRCDPISGHTALYWYRQSLGQGPEFLIYFQGTGAADDSGLPNDRFFAVRPEGSVSTLKIQRTERGDSAVYLCASSSFPEAFFGQGTRLTVV.